Here is one T cell receptor beta chain with its context. The entry originates in a study of CD4 T cells in relation to SARS-CoV-2 and coronaviruses. This CDR3 has 11 amino acids. The V end was cut by 1 base, the J end by 8 bases, with 5 bases between. Uncultured naive and memory CD4+ T cells supplied DNA for deep TCR-beta sequencing. Clones were read by immunoSEQ multiplex PCR, and TCRdb kept only the in-frame ones, dropping some. There are approximately 70,000 clones in the sample; approximately 95% occur only once, and 0.23% lies in the top ten. Unexposed donor CD4+ T cells date from 2011-2018, before the COVID-19 pandemic.

The source is a human donor in good health. The chain couples TRBV12-3 or TRBV12-4 to TRBJ1-1; D unclear. Sequencing input: naive CD4+ T cells from PBMCs. The subset is: naive CD4+ T cells isolated by negative enrichment. In nucleotides, the CDR3 is TGTGCCAGCAGTTTAGAACAAGAAGCTTTCTTT. It yields the protein CASSLEQEAFF.